The rows below give T cell receptor beta chains drawn from one sample of a study of immune evolution from preneoplasia to lung adenocarcinoma. Method: immunoSEQ multiplex PCR; TCRdb's copy keeps in-frame clones and lacks some. The top ten hold around 3.2% of the sample, which has roughly 5,300 clones, approximately 86% seen once. Sequenced: FFPE invasive lung adenocarcinoma tissue. These receptors were collected from a person aged 50-75 years with lung adenocarcinoma. CDR3s include the opening cysteine and the closing phenylalanine or tryptophan.

V gene: TRBV4-1
J gene: TRBJ2-4
CDR3 protein: CASSPSGNNIQYF

V gene: TRBV5-8
J gene: TRBJ2-1
CDR3 protein: CASSSGGGYNEQFF

V gene: TRBV9
J gene: TRBJ2-2
CDR3 protein: CASSVGDGVVAGELFF

V gene: TRBV10-3
J gene: TRBJ2-5
CDR3 protein: CAAQRQEQETQYF

V gene: TRBV6-4
J gene: TRBJ1-5
CDR3 protein: CATVEQTDQPQHF

V gene: TRBV27
J gene: TRBJ2-7
CDR3 protein: CASSPTSGNLYEQYF

V gene: TRBV7-9
J gene: TRBJ1-1
CDR3 protein: CASSAGTGANTEAFF

V gene: TRBV4-1
J gene: TRBJ2-5
CDR3 protein: CASSQAGGPQDTQYF

V gene: TRBV2
J gene: TRBJ2-7
CDR3 protein: CASRSGSQSSYEQYF

V gene: TRBV15
J gene: TRBJ1-2
CDR3 protein: CATSILPAGQPNDGYTF

V gene: TRBV6-6
J gene: TRBJ1-4
CDR3 protein: CASRMDRGGEKLFF

V gene: TRBV28
J gene: TRBJ2-5
CDR3 protein: CASSWTVRKETQYF

V gene: TRBV19
J gene: TRBJ1-2
CDR3 protein: CASSQSDSGYGYTF

V gene: TRBV5-1
J gene: TRBJ2-3
CDR3 protein: CASRVGTSGRGVQSDTQYF

V gene: TRBV18
J gene: TRBJ1-1
CDR3 protein: CAATGQGNTEAFF

V gene: TRBV5-1
J gene: TRBJ2-3
CDR3 protein: CASSLVTGGSTDTQYF

V gene: TRBV2
J gene: TRBJ2-7
CDR3 protein: CASRGGTSRTYEQYF

V gene: TRBV9
J gene: TRBJ2-2
CDR3 protein: CASSAPSSAGELFF

V gene: TRBV5-6
J gene: TRBJ1-5
CDR3 protein: CASSSTRQGTSNQPQHF

V gene: TRBV9
J gene: TRBJ2-1
CDR3 protein: CASSVDRLNEQFF

V gene: TRBV20-1
J gene: TRBJ2-7
CDR3 protein: CSARGGEQYF

V gene: TRBV5-1
J gene: TRBJ2-7
CDR3 protein: CASSLYRDRDEQYF

V gene: TRBV6-6
J gene: TRBJ2-5
CDR3 protein: CASSALPKETQYF

V gene: TRBV7-6
J gene: TRBJ2-3
CDR3 protein: CASSLGRGGLAELDTQYF

V gene: TRBV9
J gene: TRBJ2-7
CDR3 protein: CASSDPTSGRSNGVYEQYF

V gene: TRBV30
J gene: TRBJ2-1
CDR3 protein: CAWSSWEAHNEQFF

V gene: TRBV11-1
J gene: TRBJ1-5
CDR3 protein: CASGRGANQPQHF

V gene: TRBV5-1
J gene: TRBJ1-4
CDR3 protein: CASSLGGANEKLFF

V gene: TRBV7-2
J gene: TRBJ1-1
CDR3 protein: CASSGLRGNEAFF

V gene: TRBV18
J gene: TRBJ2-7
CDR3 protein: CASSPNPGPYEQYF

V gene: TRBV29-1
J gene: TRBJ2-3
CDR3 protein: CSVLRGGTTDTQYF

V gene: TRBV11-1
J gene: TRBJ2-5
CDR3 protein: CASSQDTYQETQYF

V gene: TRBV6-5
J gene: TRBJ2-6
CDR3 protein: CASSLFSGANVLTF

V gene: TRBV29-1
J gene: TRBJ1-5
CDR3 protein: CSATPGQGQPQHF

V gene: TRBV2
J gene: TRBJ2-1
CDR3 protein: CASSPSLLAGGPNEQFF

V gene: TRBV4-1
J gene: TRBJ2-3
CDR3 protein: CASSTGTSGGALRDTQYF

V gene: TRBV7-6
J gene: TRBJ2-1
CDR3 protein: CASSSRLAGDYNEQFF

V gene: TRBV5-1
J gene: TRBJ2-3
CDR3 protein: CASKGLAGGGTDTQYF

V gene: TRBV5-6
J gene: TRBJ2-3
CDR3 protein: CASSTLFREALTDTQYF

V gene: TRBV5-1
J gene: TRBJ2-5
CDR3 protein: CASSLGGLNQETQYF

V gene: TRBV29-1
J gene: TRBJ2-1
CDR3 protein: CSTRGSGTNEQFF

V gene: TRBV14
J gene: TRBJ2-1
CDR3 protein: CASSQNSWGDEQFF

V gene: TRBV30
J gene: TRBJ2-7
CDR3 protein: CAWSSGGLGEQYF

V gene: TRBV2
J gene: TRBJ2-6
CDR3 protein: CASSEPPGPSGANVLTF